This T cell receptor beta chain was sequenced in a study of OX40 agonist ivuxolimab in advanced cancers. Study-wide background: With a range of roughly 20 to 80, age averaged approximately 60 years, and about 83% were male. Study-level points and caveats: Antigen specificity of clonally expanded peripheral T cells was not established. With doses of 0.1 to 3.0 mg/kg, CD4+ and CD8+ blood T cells had undergone clonal expansion by week 6.

Blood samples were obtained at baseline, cycle 4 day 1, and cycle 7 day 1. As to this clone: Antigen specificity is unknown.

Sequencing was performed with immunoSEQ multiplex PCR; in TCRdb, only in-frame clones are kept and a portion is missing. The sample consists of more than 45,000 clones, 85% to 95% of them appearing once. CDR3 size: 14 residues. Germline V gene lookup returns CDR1 MDHEN and CDR2 SYDVKM. Losses at the gene ends were 1 base for V and 6 bases for J; bases not matched to a gene: 3. Sequences were derived from CD4+ or CD8+ T cells sorted from blood, sampled in a trial of the OX40 agonist ivuxolimab. The sequence came from an adult with an advanced solid tumor such as melanoma, head and neck, liver or kidney cancer. J is TRBJ2-7 and V is TRBV28, with TRBD1 matching over 10 bases. This CDR3 reads CASSLSGTGAEQYF. The CDR3 nucleotides read TGTGCCAGCAGTTTATCCGGGACAGGGGCCGAGCAGTACTTC.